The 18 T cell receptor beta chains below were found in one sample sequenced in a study of T cells after yellow fever vaccination. TCRdb ran MiXCR on the 5' RACE reads and lists one entry per CDR3 protein. The sample includes 250,000 or so distinct CDR3 sequences, roughly 4% of them seen just once. Sequenced material: PBMCs, taken 15 days after the yellow fever booster vaccination. The receptors derive from a man between 18 and 29 years old who received the YFV17D yellow fever vaccine.

This clonotype showed up many times. The chain couples TRBV5-1 to TRBJ2-1; 10 nucleotides match TRBD2. This CDR3 has 17 amino acids. Germline V gene sequence: CDR1 SGHRS, CDR2 YFSETQ. The J segment lost 0 bases and the V segment lost 5 bases, leaving 8 bases of the junction unmatched. CDR3 sequence: CASRPSGGGSSYNEQFF. CDR3 nucleotide sequence: TGCGCCAGCAGACCCAGCGGGGGGGGTAGCTCCTACAATGAGCAGTTCTTC. The entire variable domain, with the rest obtained from reference TRBV5-1 and TRBJ2-1, is as follows: KAGVTQTPRYLIKTRGQQVTLSCSPISGHRSVSWYQQTPGQGLQFLFEYFSETQRNKGNFPGRFSGRQFSNSRSEMNVSTLELGDSALYLCASRPSGGGSSYNEQFFGPGTRLTVL.

This clonotype appeared many times. The chain recombines TRBV5-1 with TRBJ1-2, with D unresolved. This CDR3 region has 13 residues. CDR1 SGHRS and CDR2 YFSETQ come from the germline V gene. Trimming shortened V by 0 bases and J by 8 bases, and 11 bases separated the two germline ends. The chain's CDR3 is CASSLEREGGYTF. The CDR3 coding sequence is TGCGCCAGCAGCTTGGAGCGGGAGGGCGGCTACACCTTC.

This clonotype showed up many times. The chain combines TRBV27 with TRBJ1-2; 10 nucleotides align to TRBD1. The CDR3 sequence is 15 residues long. CDR1 is MNHEY, CDR2 SMNVEV, per germline (reference sequence). Trimming at V came to 5 bases and at J to 5 bases, leaving 8 bases not matched to a gene. Here the CDR3 reads CASSPGTGVPYGYTF. Written as DNA, the CDR3 is TGTGCCAGCAGTCCAGGGACAGGGGTTCCTTATGGCTACACCTTC.

This clonotype was observed a handful of times. V gene TRBV7-2 combines with J gene TRBJ2-2, with D perhaps matching TRBD2 (5 bases). Trimming pared 5 bases from V and 6 bases from J, leaving 7 bases between. Per germline, CDR1 SGHTA and CDR2 FQGNSA. The CDR3 has 12 amino acids. As DNA, the CDR3 is TGTGCCAGCAGCCCGGACTCCGGGGAGCTGTTTTTT. Its translation: CASSPDSGELFF. Full variable domain (missing parts from reference TRBV7-2 and TRBJ2-2): GAGVSQSPSNKVTEKGKDVELRCDPISGHTALYWYRQSLGQGLEFLIYFQGNSAPDKSGLPSDRFSAERTGGSVSTLTIQRTQQEDSAVYLCASSPDSGELFFGEGSRLTVL.

This clonotype was seen at least ten times. The junction shows a germline mismatch at one end, possibly a read error. V is TRBV7-9 and J is TRBJ2-1, with D perhaps TRBD2 (6 bases). CDR3 length: 11 residues. Germline V lookup: CDR1 SEHNR, CDR2 FQNEAQ (reference sequence). CDR3 coding DNA: TGTGCCAGCAGCAAAAGCCGCGGGAAGAGCTTC. This codes for CASSKSRGKSF.

This clonotype has at least ten counts. The CDR3 sequence is CASSRPRTGFTDTQYF. The CDR3 coding sequence is TGTGCCAGCAGCCGACCAAGGACAGGGTTTACAGATACGCAGTATTTT. The chain has TRBV9 and TRBJ2-3, with TRBD1 identical over 8 bases. J was trimmed by 3 bases and V by 4 bases; bases with no gene match: 10. Germline-derived CDR1 and CDR2 are SGDLS and YYNGEE. The CDR3 sequence is 16 residues long.

The chain carries TRBV4-3 and TRBJ2-1; either TRBD1 or TRBD2 may fit D (5 bases each). This CDR3 spans 13 amino acids. Trimming took 9 bases from V and 5 from J, leaving 14 bases between them. Germline assignment: CDR1 LGHNA and CDR2 YSLEER. The CDR3 here is CASRKPGHNEQFF. The CDR3 DNA reads TGCGCCAGTAGAAAGCCGGGGCACAATGAGCAGTTCTTC.

This clonotype was detected ten times or more. The V and J genes are TRBV3-1 and TRBJ1-1; D remains unclear. Looked up from germline, CDR1 is LGHDT and CDR2 is YNNKEL (reference sequence). V lost 4 bases and J lost 3, with 12 bases in between. The CDR3 spans 14 residues. Written as DNA, the CDR3 is TGTGCCAGCAGCCCCCAGTTCGGAGACACTGAAGCTTTCTTT. Amino acids: CASSPQFGDTEAFF.

This clonotype was picked up a small number of times. The genes are TRBV5-4 and TRBJ2-7; 10 bases line up with TRBD1. Germline trimming cut 3 bases from V and 7 bases from J; bases unmatched to any gene: 7. Germline CDR1 SGHNT, CDR2 YYREEE (reference sequence). The CDR3 consists of 14 residues. The CDR3 DNA reads TGTGCCAGCAGCTCCGGGACAGGGGTCGGGGAGCAGTACTTC. It is translated as CASSSGTGVGEQYF.

This clonotype has a count of ten or more. The chain recombines TRBV7-9 with TRBJ2-3; D is unclear. The germline gives CDR1 SEHNR, CDR2 FQNEAQ (reference sequence). V shed 4 bases and J shed 7 bases, with 15 bases lying between them. The CDR3 spans 14 residues. CDR3 in amino acids: CASSSPQRKNTQYF. CDR3 coding DNA: TGTGCCAGCAGCTCACCCCAAAGAAAAAATACGCAGTATTTT.

In its sample, this clonotype was seen many times. This chain links TRBV20-1 with TRBJ2-7; maybe TRBD2 (8 bases). Germline-derived CDR1 and CDR2 are DFQATT and SNEGSKA (reference sequence). The germline V and J ends were trimmed by 5 bases and 3 bases, with 20 bases remaining between them. CDR3 length: 15 residues. In DNA, the CDR3 is TGCAGTGCTCGCGGGGGGAGGGGGCCCATCTACGAGCAGTACTTC. Protein sequence: CSARGGRGPIYEQYF.

V is TRBV4-1 and J is TRBJ2-7; 9 nucleotides align to TRBD2. J gave up 2 bases and V 3 bases, and 5 bases lay outside the gene matches. This CDR3 is built from 15 residues. Per germline, CDR1 MGHRA and CDR2 YSYEKL. CDR3 in amino acids: CASSHKVAGAYEQYF. Here the CDR3 DNA reads TGCGCCAGCAGCCATAAGGTAGCGGGAGCCTACGAGCAGTACTTC.

This clonotype was counted many times. This rearrangement joins TRBV5-1 to TRBJ2-1; D perhaps matches TRBD2 (5 bases). The CDR3 is made up of 15 amino acids. V lost 0 bases to trimming and J lost 2 bases, with 9 bases between them. Germline lookup yields CDR1 SGHRS and CDR2 YFSETQ. The CDR3 nucleotides read TGCGCCAGCAGCTTGGCTGAGGGCCCCTACAATGAGCAGTTCTTC. It yields the protein CASSLAEGPYNEQFF.

This clonotype has a count of ten or more. The gene calls are TRBV27 and TRBJ1-5; 8 bases fit TRBD1. The CDR3 has 15 residues. Germline loops: CDR1 MNHEY, CDR2 SMNVEV (reference sequence). V trimming: 9 bases; J trimming: 6 bases; junction bases outside the gene matches: 13. This CDR3 reads CASGARAGGVQPQHF. The CDR3 nucleotides read TGTGCCAGTGGGGCCAGGGCAGGGGGCGTTCAGCCCCAGCATTTT.

This clonotype was detected ten times or more. The chain couples TRBV4-3 to TRBJ2-1, with D perhaps matching TRBD1 (6 bases). Germline V gene data show CDR1 as LGHNA and CDR2 as YSLEER. The CDR3 extends over 13 amino acids. The germline V and J ends were trimmed by 1 base and 10 bases, with 11 bases remaining between them. CDR3 coding DNA: TGCGCCAGCAGCCAAGTACAGGGTAGGGAGCAGTTCTTC. This encodes CASSQVQGREQFF.

This clonotype was seen only a few times. The rearrangement links TRBV20-1 to TRBJ2-1; 10 bases are a match to TRBD2. The CDR3 totals 18 residues. Trimming took 1 base from V and 6 from J; bases not matched to a gene: 15. CDR1 is DFQATT and CDR2 is SNEGSKA in the germline V gene (reference sequence). As DNA, the CDR3 is TGCAGTGCTAGAGGATTTTGGGCTAGCGGGGGCCTCGTCAATGAGCAGTTCTTC. It translates to CSARGFWASGGLVNEQFF.

The table lists this clonotype with many counts. The rearrangement joins TRBV28 to TRBJ2-2; D is perhaps TRBD1 (6 bases). The V end was cut by 1 base, the J end by 4 bases, with 7 bases between. Looked up from germline, CDR1 is MDHEN and CDR2 is SYDVKM. This CDR3 has 14 residues. CDR3 in amino acids: CASSLLQGTGELFF. Here the CDR3 DNA reads TGTGCCAGCAGTTTATTACAGGGCACCGGGGAGCTGTTTTTT.

The rearrangement joins TRBV4-3 to TRBJ2-3; no definite D call. The CDR3 extends over 14 amino acids. Trimming shortened V by 0 bases and J by 5 bases, and 9 bases separated the two germline ends. The V gene's germline CDR1 is LGHNA and CDR2 YSLEER. DNA for the CDR3: TGCGCCAGCAGCCAAGATATGGGCGGAGATACGCAGTATTTT. Protein product: CASSQDMGGDTQYF.